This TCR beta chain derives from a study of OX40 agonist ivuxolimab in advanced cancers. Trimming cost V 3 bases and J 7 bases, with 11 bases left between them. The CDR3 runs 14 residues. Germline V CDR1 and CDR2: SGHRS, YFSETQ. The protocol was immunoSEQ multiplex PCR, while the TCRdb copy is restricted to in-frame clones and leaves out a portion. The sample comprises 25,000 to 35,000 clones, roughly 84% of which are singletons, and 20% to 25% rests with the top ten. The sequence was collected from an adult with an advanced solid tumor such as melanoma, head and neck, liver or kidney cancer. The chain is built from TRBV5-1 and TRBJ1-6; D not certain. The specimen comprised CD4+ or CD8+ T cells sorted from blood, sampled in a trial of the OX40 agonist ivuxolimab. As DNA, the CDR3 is TGCGCCAGCAGCTCTTGGACGGGGAATTCACCCCTCCACTTT. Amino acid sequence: CASSSWTGNSPLHF.